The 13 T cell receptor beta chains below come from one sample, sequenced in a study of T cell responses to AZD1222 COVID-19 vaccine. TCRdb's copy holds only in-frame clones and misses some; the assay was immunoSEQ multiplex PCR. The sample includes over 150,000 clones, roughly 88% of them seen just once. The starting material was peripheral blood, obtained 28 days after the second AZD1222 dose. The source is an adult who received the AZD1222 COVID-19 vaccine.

CDR3 nucleotides: TGCGCCAGCAGCCAACAAGCCCGAGGGGATCAGCCCCAGCATTTT. As protein: CASSQQARGDQPQHF. The V and J genes are TRBV4-1 and TRBJ1-5; D might be TRBD1 (5 bases). CDR1 and CDR2 from the germline V gene are MGHRA and YSYEKL. Trimming cost V 2 bases and J 5 bases, with 13 bases left between them. The CDR3 spans 15 residues.

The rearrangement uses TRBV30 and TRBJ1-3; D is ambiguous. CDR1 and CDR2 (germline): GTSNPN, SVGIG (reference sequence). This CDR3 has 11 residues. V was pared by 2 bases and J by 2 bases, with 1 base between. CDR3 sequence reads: CAWSPGNTIYF. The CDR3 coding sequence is TGTGCCTGGAGTCCTGGAAACACCATATATTTT.

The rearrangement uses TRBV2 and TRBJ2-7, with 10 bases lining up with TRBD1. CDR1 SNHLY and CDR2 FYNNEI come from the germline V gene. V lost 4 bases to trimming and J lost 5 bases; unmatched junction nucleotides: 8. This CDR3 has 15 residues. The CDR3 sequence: CASSGWDRGAHEQYF. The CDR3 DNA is TGTGCCAGCAGTGGATGGGACAGGGGTGCCCACGAGCAGTACTTC.

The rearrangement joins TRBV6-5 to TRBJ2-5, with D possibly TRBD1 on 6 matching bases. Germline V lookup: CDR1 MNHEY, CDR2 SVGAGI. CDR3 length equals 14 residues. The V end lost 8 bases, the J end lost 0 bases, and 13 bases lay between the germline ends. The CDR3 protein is CASQQGPYQETQYF. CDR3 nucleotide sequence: TGTGCCAGCCAACAGGGCCCGTACCAAGAGACCCAGTACTTC.

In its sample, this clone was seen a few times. As DNA, the CDR3 is TGTGCCAGCAGTTTACGACTAGCGGGGGGGGATACGCAGTATTTT. Amino acid sequence: CASSLRLAGGDTQYF. The chain combines TRBV28 with TRBJ2-3, with 14 bases that match TRBD2. Germline values: CDR1 MDHEN, CDR2 SYDVKM. The CDR3 loop spans 15 amino acids. J gave up 6 bases and V 2 bases, and 1 base lay outside the gene matches.

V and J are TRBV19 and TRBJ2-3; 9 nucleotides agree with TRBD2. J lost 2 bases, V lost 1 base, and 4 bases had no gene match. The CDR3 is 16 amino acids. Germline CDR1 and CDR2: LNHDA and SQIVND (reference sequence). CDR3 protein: CASSIGSGGYTDTQYF. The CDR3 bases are TGTGCCAGTAGTATAGGTAGCGGGGGCTACACAGATACGCAGTATTTT.

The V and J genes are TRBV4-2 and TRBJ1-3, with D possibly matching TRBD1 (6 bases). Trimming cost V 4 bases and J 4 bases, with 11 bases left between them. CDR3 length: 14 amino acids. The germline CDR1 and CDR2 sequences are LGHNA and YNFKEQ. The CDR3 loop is CASSPDSKGNTIYF. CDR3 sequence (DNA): TGTGCCAGCAGCCCGGACAGTAAGGGAAACACCATATATTTT.

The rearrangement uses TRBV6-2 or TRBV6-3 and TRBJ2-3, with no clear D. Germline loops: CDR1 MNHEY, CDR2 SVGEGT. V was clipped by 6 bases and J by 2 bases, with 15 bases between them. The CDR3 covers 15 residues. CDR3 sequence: CASSRMLTTTDTQYF. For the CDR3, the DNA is TGTGCCAGCAGCCGAATGTTGACCACCACAGATACGCAGTATTTT.

CDR3 nucleotide sequence: TGTGCCAGCAGCATGAGCGGGGGCTACGAGCAGTACTTC. Translation gives CASSMSGGYEQYF. This chain joins TRBV13 and TRBJ2-7; TRBD2 agrees at 8 bases. Germline CDR1 is PRHDT and CDR2 is FYEKMQ (reference sequence). J was trimmed by 3 bases and V by 5 bases; bases with no gene match: 3. The length of the CDR3 is 13 residues.

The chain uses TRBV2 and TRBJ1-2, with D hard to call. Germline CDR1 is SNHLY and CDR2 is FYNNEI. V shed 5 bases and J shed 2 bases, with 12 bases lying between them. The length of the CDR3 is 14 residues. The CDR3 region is CASSPRSENYGYTF. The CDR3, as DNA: TGTGCCAGCAGTCCTCGCAGCGAGAACTATGGCTACACCTTC.

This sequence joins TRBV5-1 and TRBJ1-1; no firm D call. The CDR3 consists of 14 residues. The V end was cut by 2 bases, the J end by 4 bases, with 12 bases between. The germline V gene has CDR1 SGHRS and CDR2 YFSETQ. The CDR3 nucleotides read TGCGCCAGCAGCTTCAACGCAGCGGGCACTGAAGCTTTCTTT. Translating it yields CASSFNAAGTEAFF.

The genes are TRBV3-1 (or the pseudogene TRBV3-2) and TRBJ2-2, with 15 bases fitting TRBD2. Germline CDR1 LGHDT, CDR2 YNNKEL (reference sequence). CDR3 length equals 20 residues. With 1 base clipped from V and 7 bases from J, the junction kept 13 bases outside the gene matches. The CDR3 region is CASSQVALGTSGGISGELFF. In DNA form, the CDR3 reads TGTGCCAGCAGCCAAGTGGCGCTGGGGACTAGCGGGGGGATAAGCGGGGAGCTGTTTTTT.

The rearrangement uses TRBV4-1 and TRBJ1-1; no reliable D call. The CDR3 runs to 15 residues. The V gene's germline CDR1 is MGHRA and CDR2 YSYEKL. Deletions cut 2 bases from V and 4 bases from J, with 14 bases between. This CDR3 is CASSQTLSVGTEAFF. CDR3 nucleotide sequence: TGCGCCAGCAGCCAAACCTTGTCTGTGGGCACTGAAGCTTTCTTT.